These 6 T cell receptor beta chains were all obtained from the same sample, sequenced in a study of shared clonotypes between healthy human individuals (dated by TCRdb to about 2020). The receptor library was made with the immunoSEQ multiplex PCR assay. Entries here come from immuneACCESS through TCRdb and include only in-frame sequences with V and J called. Some clones fail to appear in such tables; in the studies checked, an unresolved V gene covers under half of the shortfall, and the cause of the remainder is unknown. The sample has 2.5 million or so clones on record, around 90% of them singletons. Roughly 0.14% of the sample rests with the top ten. The sample comprised naive CD4+ T cells sorted from blood. This specimen's cell subset or site label, interpreted: CD45RA+ positively selected. All receptors come from a man younger than 30 in good health.

This clone was seen more than once but under ten times. The genes are TRBV7-9 and TRBJ1-1; no clear D gene. The V end lost 3 bases, the J end lost 10 bases, and 15 bases lay between the germline ends. CDR3 length: 13 residues. CDR1 is SEHNR, CDR2 FQNEAQ, per germline (reference sequence). The CDR3: CASSLLYERGAFF. In DNA, the CDR3 is TGTGCCAGCAGCTTGCTGTACGAGAGAGGAGCTTTCTTT.

V usage is TRBV7-9 and J usage is TRBJ2-2; D is unclear. V dropped 1 base and J dropped 6 bases, with 9 bases sitting between them. Germline values: CDR1 SEHNR, CDR2 FQNEAQ (reference sequence). CDR3 size: 14 residues. The DNA of the CDR3 is TGTGCCAGCAGCTTAGTGTGGGCTGCCGGGGAGCTGTTTTTT. Its protein product is CASSLVWAAGELFF. The whole variable domain, remainder taken from reference TRBV7-9 and TRBJ2-2, is DTGVSQNPRHKITKRGQNVTFRCDPISEHNRLYWYRQTLGQGPEFLTYFQNEAQLEKSRLLSDRFSAERPKGSFSTLEIQRTEQGDSAMYLCASSLVWAAGELFFGEGSRLTVL.

V usage is TRBV7-9 and J usage is TRBJ1-6, with 7 positions matching TRBD1. The junction had 8 bases not matched to a gene; V was cut back by 5 bases and J by 7 bases. Germline V gene data show CDR1 as SEHNR and CDR2 as FQNEAQ (reference sequence). The CDR3 is 15 residues long. In DNA form, the CDR3 reads TGTGCCAGCAGCCTAGGGGGCCCAACGAATTCACCCCTCCACTTT. This codes for CASSLGGPTNSPLHF.

Note on this clone: Other nucleotide sequences from this sample produce the same CDR3. This rearrangement joins TRBV5-6 to TRBJ1-3; no definite D call. Germline CDR1 is SGHDT and CDR2 is YYEEEE. This CDR3 is built from 11 residues. The germline V and J ends were trimmed by 4 bases and 4 bases, with 3 bases remaining between them. In DNA, the CDR3 is TGTGCCAGCAGCGTGGGAAACACCATATATTTT. This gives the protein CASSVGNTIYF.

The chain uses TRBV5-1 and TRBJ2-2; 8 bases agree with TRBD1. After removal of 4 bases from V and 1 base from J, the junction contained 6 bases not matched to a gene. This CDR3 is built from 16 residues. CDR1 is SGHRS and CDR2 is YFSETQ in the germline V gene. This chain's CDR3 is CASSTSGTGNTGELFF. The CDR3 coding sequence is TGCGCCAGCAGCACCTCCGGGACAGGGAACACCGGGGAGCTGTTTTTT.

In the case of this clone: The sample carries other DNA sequences with the same CDR3. The chain carries TRBV18 and TRBJ2-7, with D tentatively TRBD1 (6 bases). CDR3 size: 13 residues. The germline V gene has CDR1 KGHSH and CDR2 LQKENI. V lost 3 bases and J 5 bases, leaving 11 bases between the germline ends. CDR3: CASSPQGRHEQYF. CDR3 DNA sequence: TGTGCCAGCTCACCTCAGGGGCGCCACGAGCAGTACTTC.